One sample yielded the 4 T cell receptor beta chains listed below, sequenced in a study of blood T cell repertoires in COVID-19. Repertoires were generated with immunoSEQ multiplex PCR, while TCRdb's copy carries only in-frame clones and drops some. The repertoire has some 64,000 clones, roughly 84% of them found once; the top ten carry approximately 3.5%. The material sequenced was peripheral blood. Source of these receptors: a man between 65 and 79 years old with acute or convalescent COVID-19.

The chain recombines TRBV2 with TRBJ1-5; TRBD1 matches 7 bases. V shed 3 bases and J 10 bases; nucleotides not matched to a gene: 6. CDR1 SNHLY and CDR2 FYNNEI come from the germline V gene. The CDR3 consists of 13 residues. The CDR3 DNA reads TGTGCCAGCAGTGATGACAGGGAGAGACCCCAGCATTTT. This encodes CASSDDRERPQHF.

J is TRBJ1-5 and V is TRBV10-3; D unclear. Germline V gene lookup returns CDR1 ENHRY and CDR2 SYGVKD. CDR3 size: 12 residues. Trimming took 11 bases from V and 1 from J, leaving 9 bases between them. CDR3 sequence: CAAGASNQPQHF. In nucleotides, the CDR3 is TGTGCCGCCGGTGCAAGCAATCAGCCCCAGCATTTT.

The chain is built from TRBV2 and TRBJ2-3, with D maybe TRBD2 (7 bases). Germline V CDR1 and CDR2: SNHLY, FYNNEI. This CDR3 has 15 residues. Deletions cut 2 bases from V and 5 bases from J, with 14 bases between. This CDR3 reads CASSEWQGGGDTQYF. CDR3 bases: TGTGCCAGCAGTGAATGGCAGGGAGGGGGAGATACGCAGTATTTT.

This clone was detected once. The chain combines TRBV5-8 with TRBJ2-7; 12 nucleotides line up with TRBD2. Germline loops: CDR1 SGHTS, CDR2 YDEGEE. Trimming at V came to 2 bases and at J to 3 bases, leaving 12 bases not matched to a gene. The CDR3 spans 18 residues. The CDR3 reads CASSLGTMTSGGIYEQYF. The CDR3 DNA sequence: TGTGCCAGCAGCTTAGGGACAATGACTAGCGGGGGAATCTACGAGCAGTACTTC.